This is a list of T cell receptor beta chains from one sample in a study of blood T cell repertoires in COVID-19. Profiling relied on immunoSEQ multiplex PCR, and the TCRdb table lists in-frame clones only, not all of them. The sample records fewer than 250,000 clones, 80% to 90% being singletons. Input material: PBMCs or T cells enriched from blood (not recorded which). The receptors stem from a woman aged 40-49 years with acute COVID-19. Each CDR3 is given with its conserved first and last residue. A D gene is named only where the DNA matches it firmly. Clone size is stated in some rows and not others, as once, few, many or a class when expanded.

cdr3_aa: CASSPRSGGVQTGEQFF; cdr3_nt: TGTGCCAGCTCACCACGGAGCGGGGGGGTCCAGACAGGGGAGCAGTTCTTC; v_call: TRBV18; clone_size: few; d_call: TRBD2; j_call: TRBJ2-1
cdr3_aa: CASSESGTTYNEQFF; cdr3_nt: TGTGCCAGCAGTGAATCGGGGACAACTTACAATGAGCAGTTCTTC; v_call: TRBV6-1; clone_size: .; d_call: .; j_call: TRBJ2-1
cdr3_aa: CASSPGTNYNEQFF; cdr3_nt: TGTGCCAGCAGCCCCGGGACTAACTACAATGAGCAGTTCTTC; v_call: TRBV6-5; clone_size: .; d_call: TRBD2; j_call: TRBJ2-1
cdr3_aa: CASRGWTGVSYEQYF; cdr3_nt: TGTGCCAGCAGGGGCTGGACAGGGGTCTCCTACGAGCAGTACTTC; v_call: TRBV28; clone_size: .; d_call: TRBD1; j_call: TRBJ2-7
cdr3_aa: CASSKVDRTSGRLGKNEQFF; cdr3_nt: TGTGCCAGCAGCAAAGTTGACAGGACTAGCGGGAGGTTGGGGAAGAATGAGCAGTTCTTC; v_call: TRBV21-1; clone_size: .; d_call: .; j_call: TRBJ2-1
cdr3_aa: CASSETTSYTGELFF; cdr3_nt: TGTGCCAGCAGTGAGACGACTAGCTACACCGGGGAGCTGTTTTTT; v_call: TRBV6-1; clone_size: few; d_call: TRBD2; j_call: TRBJ2-2
cdr3_aa: CASSLYQGLALIETQYF; cdr3_nt: TGTGCCAGCAGCTTATACCAGGGACTAGCCCTGATAGAGACCCAGTACTTC; v_call: TRBV7-9; clone_size: .; d_call: TRBD2; j_call: TRBJ2-5
cdr3_aa: CASSQSPAGELFF; cdr3_nt: TGTGCCAGCAGCCAATCCCCCGCCGGGGAGCTGTTTTTT; v_call: TRBV3-1/TRBV3-2; clone_size: .; d_call: .; j_call: TRBJ2-2
cdr3_aa: CSVGGQGAGGTGELFF; cdr3_nt: TGCAGCGTAGGGGGACAGGGGGCAGGTGGGACCGGGGAGCTGTTTTTT; v_call: TRBV29-1; clone_size: .; d_call: TRBD1; j_call: TRBJ2-2
cdr3_aa: CASSSPGTSAYEQYF; cdr3_nt: TGTGCCAGCAGCTCCCCCGGGACTAGCGCCTACGAGCAGTACTTC; v_call: TRBV7-8; clone_size: .; d_call: TRBD2; j_call: TRBJ2-7
cdr3_aa: CASRGTSGGEQYF; cdr3_nt: TGTGCCAGCAGAGGGACTAGCGGGGGCGAGCAGTACTTC; v_call: TRBV27; clone_size: few; d_call: TRBD2; j_call: TRBJ2-7
cdr3_aa: CASSQTGVVEAFF; cdr3_nt: TGTGCCAGCAGTCAGACAGGGGTCGTCGAAGCTTTCTTT; v_call: TRBV11-3; clone_size: .; d_call: TRBD1; j_call: TRBJ1-1
cdr3_aa: CASRVGDRITDTQYF; cdr3_nt: TGTGCCAGTAGGGTTGGGGACAGGATTACAGATACGCAGTATTTT; v_call: TRBV19; clone_size: once; d_call: TRBD1; j_call: TRBJ2-3
cdr3_aa: CASSLSAAGELFF; cdr3_nt: TGTGCCAGCAGCCTCAGTGCGGCCGGGGAGCTGTTTTTT; v_call: TRBV7-3; clone_size: .; d_call: .; j_call: TRBJ2-2
cdr3_aa: CASSPQGYGNQPQHF; cdr3_nt: TGTGCCAGTAGTCCACAGGGGTATGGCAATCAGCCCCAGCATTTT; v_call: TRBV19; clone_size: .; d_call: TRBD1; j_call: TRBJ1-5
cdr3_aa: CASSSNRGTEAFF; cdr3_nt: TGTGCCAGCAGCAGTAACCGGGGCACTGAAGCTTTCTTT; v_call: TRBV11-2; clone_size: few; d_call: .; j_call: TRBJ1-1
cdr3_aa: CASSPDRVSQPQHF; cdr3_nt: TGTGCCAGCAGTCCAGACAGGGTTTCTCAGCCCCAGCATTTT; v_call: TRBV28; clone_size: .; d_call: TRBD1; j_call: TRBJ1-5